This paragraph reports one T cell receptor (beta chain). Its matching antigen is unknown. Sequencing was performed with immunoSEQ multiplex PCR; in TCRdb, only in-frame clones are kept and a portion is missing. The table has approximately 12,000 clones, less than 95% seen once. This CDR3 is 14 amino acids long. Germline lookup yields CDR1 SNHLY and CDR2 FYNNEI. V was clipped by 3 bases and J by 4 bases, with 10 bases between them. This record belongs to a study of regulatory and conventional T cells in RAG deficiency. Regarding the study as a whole: Shannon entropy fell and Simpson indices rose in RAG-deficient patients. In Omenn syndrome, Treg and Tconv repertoires overlapped >85%. Omenn syndrome and CID/AS patients had approximately 100-fold fewer unique Treg TCR beta sequences, versus around 10-fold elsewhere.

Regulatory T cells were sorted from blood as CD4+ CD25-high CD127-low cells. The data were also submitted as part of a second study, on regulatory T cells. That source reports: The PCR used 52 TRBV and 13 TRBJ primers.

Sequencing was done on a sample of CD127- CD25+ CD4+ Tregs sorted from blood. The rearrangement joins TRBV2 to TRBJ1-5; a possible D gene is TRBD1 (5 bases). This TCR derives from a human donor in good health. CDR3 nucleotide sequence: TGTGCCAGCAGTGAGGCAGGGTGGAATCAGCCCCAGCATTTT. Translated, it gives CASSEAGWNQPQHF.